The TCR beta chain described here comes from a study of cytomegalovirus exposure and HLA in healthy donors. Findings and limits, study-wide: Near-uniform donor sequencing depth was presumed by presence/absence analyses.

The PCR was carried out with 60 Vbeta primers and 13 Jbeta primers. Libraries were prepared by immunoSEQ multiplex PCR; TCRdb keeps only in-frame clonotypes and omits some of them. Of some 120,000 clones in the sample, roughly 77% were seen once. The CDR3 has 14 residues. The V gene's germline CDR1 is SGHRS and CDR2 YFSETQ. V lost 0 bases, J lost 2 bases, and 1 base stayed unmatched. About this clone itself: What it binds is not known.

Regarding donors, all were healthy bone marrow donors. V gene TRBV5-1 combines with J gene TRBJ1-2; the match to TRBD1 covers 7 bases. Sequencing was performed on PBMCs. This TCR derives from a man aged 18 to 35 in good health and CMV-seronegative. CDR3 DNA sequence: TGCGCCAGCAGCTTGGGACAGGGAAACTATGGCTACACCTTC. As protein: CASSLGQGNYGYTF.